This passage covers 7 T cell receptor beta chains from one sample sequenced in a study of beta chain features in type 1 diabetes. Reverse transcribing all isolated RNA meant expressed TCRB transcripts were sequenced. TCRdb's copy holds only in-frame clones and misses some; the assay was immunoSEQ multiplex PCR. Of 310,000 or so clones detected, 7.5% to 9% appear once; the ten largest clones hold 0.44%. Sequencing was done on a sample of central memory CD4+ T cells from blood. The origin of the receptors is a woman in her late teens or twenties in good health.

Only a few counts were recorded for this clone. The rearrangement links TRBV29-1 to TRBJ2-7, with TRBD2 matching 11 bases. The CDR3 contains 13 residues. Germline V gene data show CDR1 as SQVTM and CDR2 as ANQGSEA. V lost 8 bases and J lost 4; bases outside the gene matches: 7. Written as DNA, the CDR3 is TGCAGCATCTACGGGACTAGCGGTTACGAGCAGTACTTC. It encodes CSIYGTSGYEQYF.

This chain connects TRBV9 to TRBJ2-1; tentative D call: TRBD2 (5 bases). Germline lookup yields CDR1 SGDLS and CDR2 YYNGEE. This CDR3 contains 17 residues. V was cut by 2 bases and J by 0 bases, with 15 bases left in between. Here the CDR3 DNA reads TGTGCCAGCAGCGTTAGGGCGGGCGTGAACTCCTACAATGAGCAGTTCTTC. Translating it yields CASSVRAGVNSYNEQFF.

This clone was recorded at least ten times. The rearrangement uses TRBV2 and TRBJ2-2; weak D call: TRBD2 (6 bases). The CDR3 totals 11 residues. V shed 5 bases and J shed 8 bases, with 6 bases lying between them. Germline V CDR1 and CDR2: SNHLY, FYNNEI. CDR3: CASSREGELFF. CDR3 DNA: TGTGCCAGCAGTCGGGAGGGGGAGCTGTTTTTT.

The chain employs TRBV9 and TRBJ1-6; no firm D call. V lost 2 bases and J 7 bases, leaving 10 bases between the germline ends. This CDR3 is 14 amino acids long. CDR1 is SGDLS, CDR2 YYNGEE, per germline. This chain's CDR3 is CASSVGNLNSPLHF. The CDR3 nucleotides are TGTGCCAGCAGCGTTGGCAATCTAAATTCACCCCTCCACTTT.

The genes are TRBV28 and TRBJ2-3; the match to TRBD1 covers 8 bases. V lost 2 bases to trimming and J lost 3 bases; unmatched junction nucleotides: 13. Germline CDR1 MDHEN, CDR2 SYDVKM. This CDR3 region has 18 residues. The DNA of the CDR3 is TGTGCCAGCAGTTTACGTCGGGGTTGGACAGGGCGGACAGATACGCAGTATTTT. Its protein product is CASSLRRGWTGRTDTQYF.

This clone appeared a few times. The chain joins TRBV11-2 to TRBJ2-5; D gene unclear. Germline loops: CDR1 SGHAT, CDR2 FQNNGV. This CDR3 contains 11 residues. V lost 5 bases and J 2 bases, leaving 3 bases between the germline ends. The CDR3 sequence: CASSEQETQYF. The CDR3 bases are TGTGCCAGCAGCGAACAAGAGACCCAGTACTTC. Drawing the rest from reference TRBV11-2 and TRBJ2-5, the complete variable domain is EAGVAQSPRYKIIEKRQSVAFWCNPISGHATLYWYQQILGQGPKLLIQFQNNGVVDDSQLPKDRFSAERLKGVDSTLKIQPAKLEDSAVYLCASSEQETQYFGPGTRLLVL.

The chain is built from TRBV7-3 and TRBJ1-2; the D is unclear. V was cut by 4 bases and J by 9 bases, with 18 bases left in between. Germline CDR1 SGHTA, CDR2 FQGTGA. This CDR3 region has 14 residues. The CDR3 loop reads CASSSTAAPFRYTF. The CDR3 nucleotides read TGTGCCAGCAGCTCAACCGCTGCGCCTTTCCGCTACACCTTC.